This TCR beta chain was captured by sequencing in a study of cytomegalovirus exposure and HLA in healthy donors. Notes on the study in general: Upon later analysis, TCR association rates were observed to vary by HLA locus, being highest for DRB1 and lowest for HLA-C.

This PCR relied on a set of 60 Vbeta primers and 13 Jbeta primers. Assay: immunoSEQ multiplex PCR; the TCRdb copy retains only in-frame clones and omits some. Among 82,000 or so clones listed, roughly 72% were seen once. The CDR3 is 15 residues long. The V gene end was trimmed by 7 bases and the J gene end by 3 bases; junction bases not matched to a gene: 10. CDR1 is MNHNS and CDR2 is SASEGT in the germline V gene. Concerning this clone itself: Its cognate antigen is unknown.

Sequences were obtained from PBMCs. This receptor was identified in a woman aged 50 to 60 in good health and CMV-seropositive. This chain joins TRBV6-1 and TRBJ2-5; the match to TRBD2 covers 8 bases. The CDR3 DNA reads TGTGCCAGCACCCACGGGGGGGGAAGGAAAGAGACCCAGTACTTC. Residues: CASTHGGGRKETQYF.